Following are 30 T cell receptor beta chains from one sample sequenced in a study of blood T cells in healthy people across ages. The authors ran a second PCR of 7 to 11 cycles using a sample-barcoded 5' primer and a J-beta primer mix. MiXCR, applied by TCRdb to the 5' RACE reads, yields one record per CDR3 protein. There are about 700,000 distinct CDR3 sequences in the sample; about a third occur only once, and just over 15% lies in the top ten. The sequenced sample consisted of blood. The receptors were gathered from a woman over 75 in good health.

V is TRBV27 and J is TRBJ2-7, with 9 bases matching TRBD2. Unmatched junction bases numbered 10, after V lost 3 bases and J lost 7 bases. The CDR3 is 15 amino acids. Germline V CDR1 and CDR2: MNHEY, SMNVEV (reference sequence). The CDR3 here is CASSLVASGVEEQYF. The CDR3 nucleotides read TGTGCCAGCAGTTTGGTGGCTAGCGGGGTGGAAGAGCAGTACTTC.

This clonotype was seen at least ten times. The chain carries TRBV21-1 and TRBJ2-4; the table's D call, TRBD1, was not checked against the DNA. TRBV21-1 is annotated as a pseudogene. The CDR3 spans 14 residues. DNA of the CDR3: TGTGCCAGCAAAACAGGGTTCCTCAAAAACATTCAGTACTTC. This sequence encodes CASKTGFLKNIQYF.

This clonotype was counted ten times or more. One end of the junction fails to match germline, which may point to a read error. The chain employs TRBV5-1 and TRBJ2-2, with D possibly matching TRBD1 (5 bases). This CDR3 region has 12 residues. CDR1 and CDR2 from the germline V gene are SGHRS and YFSETQ. The CDR3 spells CASSLGAGELFF. The CDR3 region has the DNA TGTGCCAGCAGCTTAGGGGCCGGGGAGCTGTTTTTT.

On this clonotype itself: A much larger clonotype is one base distant, so this may be a read error. V usage is TRBV7-3 and J usage is TRBJ2-1, with D perhaps assigned TRBD1 or TRBD2 (5 bases each). Germline V gene data show CDR1 as SGHTA and CDR2 as FQGTGA. The V gene lost 4 bases and the J gene lost 13 bases, with 14 bases spanning the gap. The CDR3 runs 12 residues. CDR3: CASSSLKGTQFF. As DNA, the CDR3 is TGTGCCAGCAGCTCTCTAAAGGGGACCCAGTTCTTC.

This clonotype was counted at least ten times. V gene TRBV7-2 combines with J gene TRBJ2-3, with 7 bases lining up with TRBD2. The CDR3 has 14 amino acids. Trimming took 5 bases from V and 5 from J; bases not matched to a gene: 7. From germline, CDR1 is SGHTA and CDR2 FQGNSA. The CDR3 DNA reads TGTGCCAGCAGCAGGACTAGGTCATTAGATACGCAGTATTTT. It is translated as CASSRTRSLDTQYF. Together with reference TRBV7-2 and TRBJ2-3, the CDR3 gives the full variable domain: GAGVSQSPSNKVTEKGKDVELRCDPISGHTALYWYRQSLGQGLEFLIYFQGNSAPDKSGLPSDRFSAERTGGSVSTLTIQRTQQEDSAVYLCASSRTRSLDTQYFGPGTRLTVL.

This clonotype appeared many times. The rearrangement links TRBV7-2 to TRBJ2-7; either TRBD1 or TRBD2 may fit D (7 bases each). Germline V gene sequence: CDR1 SGHTA, CDR2 FQGNSA. This CDR3 spans 16 amino acids. V shed 5 bases and J shed 2 bases, with 19 bases lying between them. The CDR3 loop is CASSLSGVTGTYEQYF. The CDR3 DNA reads TGTGCCAGCAGCCTGAGCGGGGTGACAGGGACCTACGAGCAGTACTTC.

At least ten counts were recorded for this clonotype. The chain links TRBV7-2 to TRBJ2-7; tentative D call: TRBD2 (6 bases). Germline CDR1 SGHTA, CDR2 FQGNSA. This CDR3 is built from 17 residues. The V and J ends lost 0 bases and 5 bases respectively, with 20 bases between them. CDR3 in amino acids: CASSLAGRGNRYDEQYF. The CDR3 coding sequence is TGTGCCAGCAGCTTAGCGGGCCGGGGGAATAGGTACGACGAGCAGTACTTC.

The V and J genes are TRBV7-2 and TRBJ2-4; tentatively, D is TRBD1 (6 bases). Germline CDR1 reads SGHTA; CDR2 reads FQGNSA. The germline V and J ends were trimmed by 5 bases and 13 bases, with 15 bases remaining between them. The CDR3 spans 12 residues. The chain's CDR3 is CASSKPQGQQYF. In DNA, the CDR3 is TGTGCCAGCAGCAAGCCACAGGGCCAGCAGTACTTC.

This clonotype was detected only once. One end of the junction varies from germline; a read error may be responsible. V usage is TRBV7-9 and J usage is TRBJ1-4; no reliable D call. The CDR3 runs to 13 residues. CDR1 SEHNR and CDR2 FQNEAQ come from the germline V gene (reference sequence). CDR3 sequence reads: CVSSLVAYEKLFF. The CDR3, as DNA: TGTGTCAGCAGCTTAGTTGCCTACGAAAAACTGTTTTTT.

Only a few counts were recorded for this clonotype. At one of its ends the junction is not consistent with the germline gene, which may arise from a read error. CDR3 nucleotide sequence: TGCGCCAGCAGCCCCTCCCTGGGGGATTCCGACTTC. Translated: CASSPSLGDSDF. V usage is TRBV5-1 and J usage is TRBJ2-7; D is tentatively TRBD1 or TRBD2 (5 bases each). The V gene's germline CDR1 is SGHRS and CDR2 YFSETQ. CDR3 length: 12 residues.

This clonotype was observed many times. The chain recombines TRBV5-5 with TRBJ2-1; TRBD2 might be the D (5 bases). The CDR3 length is 16 residues. CDR1 and CDR2 (germline): SGHKS, YYEKEE (reference sequence). The V gene lost 4 bases and the J gene lost 7 bases, with 21 bases spanning the gap. CDR3 sequence: CASSLRHGGPGNEQFF. For the CDR3, the DNA is TGTGCCAGCAGCCTCCGTCATGGTGGGCCGGGGAATGAGCAGTTCTTC.

The chain carries TRBV5-4 and TRBJ2-3, with 8 bases that match TRBD1. Germline V gene lookup returns CDR1 SGHNT and CDR2 YYREEE (reference sequence). The V segment lost 2 bases and the J segment 1 base; nucleotides outside the gene matches: 6. There are 16 residues in the CDR3. Here the CDR3 DNA reads TGTGCCAGCAGCTTTGGTGTGGGACAGGGCACAGATACGCAGTATTTT. Its protein product is CASSFGVGQGTDTQYF.

This clonotype was seen a few times. The rearrangement uses TRBV11-2 and TRBJ1-2, with a tentative D call TRBD1 (5 bases). Germline loops: CDR1 SGHAT, CDR2 FQNNGV. Trimming left V 5 bases short and J 5 bases short, with 24 bases between. The CDR3 extends over 17 amino acids. Written as DNA, the CDR3 is TGTGCCAGCAGCCACGGACACGGGCCGCGGGTAGGGTATGGCTACACCTTC. Its protein is CASSHGHGPRVGYGYTF. Filled out from reference TRBV11-2 and TRBJ1-2, the complete variable domain reads EAGVAQSPRYKIIEKRQSVAFWCNPISGHATLYWYQQILGQGPKLLIQFQNNGVVDDSQLPKDRFSAERLKGVDSTLKIQPAKLEDSAVYLCASSHGHGPRVGYGYTFGSGTRLTVV.

J is TRBJ2-2 and V is TRBV3-1, with 10 bases lining up with TRBD2. After removal of 3 bases from V and 4 bases from J, the junction contained 5 bases not matched to a gene. Germline V CDR1 and CDR2: LGHDT, YNNKEL (reference sequence). This CDR3 is 16 amino acids long. DNA of the CDR3: TGTGCCAGCAGCCAGTTAGCGGGGGGCCTCACCGGGGAGCTGTTTTTT. As protein: CASSQLAGGLTGELFF.

The chain couples TRBV28 to TRBJ2-5; 11 bases line up with TRBD1. This CDR3 is 16 amino acids long. With 2 bases clipped from V and 11 bases from J, the junction kept 13 bases outside the gene matches. Germline CDR1 is MDHEN and CDR2 is SYDVKM. The CDR3, as DNA: TGTGCCAGCAGTTTAGTCGGGACAGGGGGAATCGGGGAGCAGTACTTC. This gives the protein CASSLVGTGGIGEQYF.

In its sample, this clonotype was seen once. DNA for the CDR3: TGTGCCAGCAGAGCGGGACTAGCGGGGGGTCTTAAAAGCTCTGGGGCCAACGTCCTGACTTTC. Amino acids: CASRAGLAGGLKSSGANVLTF. The V and J genes are TRBV2 and TRBJ2-6; 15 positions match TRBD2. CDR1 is SNHLY and CDR2 is FYNNEI in the germline V gene. Unmatched junction bases numbered 12, after V lost 6 bases and J lost 0 bases. This CDR3 is built from 21 residues.

The rearrangement uses TRBV5-6 and TRBJ1-3; 9 nucleotides agree with TRBD1. The CDR3 loop spans 13 amino acids. Germline CDR1 SGHDT, CDR2 YYEEEE. Trimming at V came to 8 bases and at J to 8 bases, leaving 8 bases not matched to a gene. In DNA, the CDR3 is TGTGCCAGTACCGGACAGGGGAAATACACCATATATTTT. Translation gives CASTGQGKYTIYF.

This clonotype was recorded at least ten times. For the CDR3, the DNA is TGTGCCAGCAGCTTAGGGACGGGGGTAATGAATACGCAGTATTTT. This sequence encodes CASSLGTGVMNTQYF. The V call is TRBV7-2, the J call TRBJ2-3; the D gene is possibly TRBD2 (6 bases). The CDR3 length is 15 residues. The V and J ends lost 1 base and 7 bases respectively, with 15 bases between them. The germline V gene has CDR1 SGHTA and CDR2 FQGNSA.

Here the CDR3 reads CASSYLLGGRSTYEQYF. The CDR3 DNA sequence: TGTGCCAGCAGTTACCTCCTGGGGGGCAGGTCTACGTACGAGCAGTACTTC. V is TRBV6-6 and J is TRBJ2-7, with D possibly being TRBD1 or TRBD2 (6 bases each). The CDR3 sequence is 17 residues long. CDR1 MNHNY and CDR2 SVGAGI come from the germline V gene (reference sequence). The V and J ends lost 2 bases and 4 bases respectively, with 21 bases between them.

This clonotype has ten or more counts. V usage is TRBV10-3 and J usage is TRBJ1-2; 7 bases line up with TRBD1. The CDR3 is 14 amino acids. Looked up from germline, CDR1 is ENHRY and CDR2 is SYGVKD. The trim removed 6 bases at V and 3 bases at J, leaving 7 bases unmatched. CDR3 bases: TGTGCCATCAGCGCGACAGGGCGGGACTATGGCTACACCTTC. Amino acid sequence: CAISATGRDYGYTF.

This clonotype has only one observation. The rearrangement uses TRBV7-2 and TRBJ2-7, with 7 bases that match TRBD2. The CDR3 contains 15 residues. V was clipped by 5 bases and J by 3 bases; unmatched bases: 10. The germline CDR1 and CDR2 sequences are SGHTA and FQGNSA. The CDR3 region is CASSQYAGEGYEQYF. The CDR3 DNA reads TGTGCCAGCAGCCAATACGCGGGAGAGGGCTACGAGCAGTACTTC. Full variable domain (missing parts from reference TRBV7-2 and TRBJ2-7): GAGVSQSPSNKVTEKGKDVELRCDPISGHTALYWYRQSLGQGLEFLIYFQGNSAPDKSGLPSDRFSAERTGGSVSTLTIQRTQQEDSAVYLCASSQYAGEGYEQYFGPGTRLTVT.

This clonotype has a count of ten or more. The chain couples TRBV7-2 to TRBJ2-7; TRBD1 is a possible D gene (5 bases). Germline lookup yields CDR1 SGHTA and CDR2 FQGNSA. The CDR3 contains 16 residues. V lost 1 base, J lost 0 bases, and 13 bases lay in between. CDR3 protein: CASSLGAGMSSYEQYF. The DNA for the CDR3 is TGTGCCAGCAGCTTAGGGGCAGGGATGAGCTCCTACGAGCAGTACTTC.

To note about this clonotype: Being one base from a much bigger clone, this may be a read error. The rearrangement joins TRBV4-2 to TRBJ2-5; maybe TRBD1 (6 bases). CDR1 and CDR2 (germline): LGHNA, YNFKEQ. Trimming shortened V by 1 base and J by 11 bases, and 26 bases separated the two germline ends. CDR3 length: 17 residues. The CDR3 loop reads CASSQVGVGQPHNEQYF. CDR3 DNA sequence: TGTGCCAGCAGCCAAGTCGGGGTGGGACAACCTCACAATGAGCAGTACTTC.

This clonotype was detected ten times or more. The rearrangement uses TRBV27 and TRBJ2-5; the D gene is possibly TRBD2 (5 bases). V lost 6 bases and J 3 bases, leaving 11 bases between the germline ends. Germline CDR1 MNHEY, CDR2 SMNVEV (reference sequence). The CDR3 totals 13 residues. CDR3 DNA sequence: TGTGCCAGCAGCCCGAGGGCCGAAGAGACCCAGTACTTC. Its translation: CASSPRAEETQYF.

This clonotype was observed many times. J is TRBJ2-3 and V is TRBV5-1; D possibly corresponds to TRBD2 (6 bases). The CDR3 consists of 13 residues. V dropped 4 bases and J dropped 5 bases, with 11 bases sitting between them. Germline CDR1 and CDR2: SGHRS and YFSETQ. CDR3 in DNA: TGCGCCAGCAGCGCACAGGAGGGAGATACGCAGTATTTT. This codes for CASSAQEGDTQYF.

In regard to this clonotype: With a much larger clone just one base away, this may be a read error. The gene calls are TRBV29-1 and TRBJ2-7, with D perhaps TRBD1 (7 bases). Germline V gene sequence: CDR1 SQVTM, CDR2 ANQGSEA. The V end was cut by 7 bases, the J end by 7 bases, with 17 bases between. CDR3 length: 12 residues. CDR3: CSGVDRRGEQYF. CDR3 in DNA: TGCAGCGGTGTGGACAGGAGGGGAGAGCAGTACTTC.

J is TRBJ2-3 and V is TRBV4-2; TRBD2 is a possible D gene (5 bases). CDR3 length equals 11 residues. Between the trimmed V and J ends, which lost 4 bases and 7 bases, there was a span of 6 bases. Germline CDR1 reads LGHNA; CDR2 reads YNFKEQ. In nucleotides, the CDR3 is TGTGCCAGCAGCCCGGGGTATACGCAGTATTTT. Protein: CASSPGYTQYF.

The CDR3 DNA reads as TGTGCCAGCGGGGCTGAAACCACCTACGAGCAGTACTTC. Translating it yields CASGAETTYEQYF. The chain is built from TRBV6-5 and TRBJ2-7; TRBD1 might be the D (5 bases). The CDR3 contains 13 residues. V was pared by 8 bases and J by 2 bases, with 13 bases between. Germline V CDR1 and CDR2: MNHEY, SVGAGI.

The V gene is TRBV6-1, the J gene TRBJ2-7; 7 bases are a match to TRBD1. With 2 bases clipped from V and 0 bases from J, the junction kept 4 bases outside the gene matches. This CDR3 has 15 amino acids. Per the germline V gene, CDR1 is MNHNS and CDR2 is SASEGT. The CDR3 sequence: CASSETGASSYEQYF. Here the CDR3 DNA reads TGTGCCAGCAGTGAAACAGGGGCTAGCTCCTACGAGCAGTACTTC.

The table lists this clonotype with many counts. The V call is TRBV5-4, the J call TRBJ2-1; tentative D call: TRBD1 (6 bases). V was clipped by 0 bases and J by 9 bases, with 16 bases between them. This CDR3 has 15 residues. Per germline, CDR1 SGHNT and CDR2 YYREEE (reference sequence). CDR3 amino acids: CASSLGDRGTSEQFF. Here the CDR3 DNA reads TGTGCCAGCAGCTTGGGCGACCGAGGGACAAGTGAGCAGTTCTTC.